The 11 T cell receptor beta chains given below trace back to one sample, sequenced in a study of post-analysis software for immune sequencing data. General study points: The study found TRBV5-6, TRBV5-1 and TRBV20-1 among about 5 TRBV segments more frequent in patients than controls.

What these receptors recognize is not known. Unique molecular identifiers had been added to the TCR beta cDNA libraries. TCRdb re-called the PCR reads with MiXCR, one entry per CDR3 protein. The sample consists of roughly 430,000 distinct CDR3 sequences, more than 30% of them appearing once. The sample comprised blood. Every receptor here comes from a girl under 10 years old with multiple sclerosis.

The V gene is TRBV11-2, the J gene TRBJ1-5, with D possibly TRBD1 on 6 matching bases. Per the germline V gene, CDR1 is SGHAT and CDR2 is FQNNGV. The V gene lost 1 base and the J gene lost 4 bases, with 17 bases spanning the gap. This CDR3 spans 17 amino acids. The CDR3 sequence: CASSLGLGTIGNQPQHF. Here the CDR3 DNA reads TGTGCCAGCAGCTTAGGGCTCGGGACAATTGGAAATCAGCCCCAGCATTTT.

This rearrangement joins TRBV29-1 to TRBJ1-2; the D is unclear. CDR1 SQVTM and CDR2 ANQGSEA come from the germline V gene. The CDR3 is made up of 12 amino acids. V lost 6 bases, J lost 4 bases, and 12 bases lay in between. The DNA for the CDR3 is TGCAGCGTGCTAGGGCCTGGCTATGGCTACACCTTC. Protein: CSVLGPGYGYTF.

The J gene is TRBJ2-7, the V gene TRBV5-1; TRBD2 matches at 7 bases. With V trimmed by 4 bases and J by 3 bases, 10 bases remained unmatched. The V gene's germline CDR1 is SGHRS and CDR2 YFSETQ. The CDR3 consists of 15 residues. CDR3 region: CASSPGGAGNYEQYF. The DNA of the CDR3 is TGCGCCAGCAGCCCCGGGGGAGCGGGGAACTACGAGCAGTACTTC.

V is TRBV7-2 and J is TRBJ2-7; TRBD2 is a possible D gene (5 bases). The ends were cut back, 0 bases at V and 2 bases at J, with 11 bases in the middle. This CDR3 has 15 amino acids. Germline CDR1 SGHTA, CDR2 FQGNSA. The CDR3 DNA follows: TGTGCCAGCAGCTTAGCATCGGGGATCCCCTACGAGCAGTACTTC. Translated, it gives CASSLASGIPYEQYF.

A few counts support this clonotype. This sequence joins TRBV20-1 and TRBJ2-1; a possible D gene is TRBD2 (5 bases). The CDR3 consists of 12 residues. Germline V gene lookup returns CDR1 DFQATT and CDR2 SNEGSKA (reference sequence). The germline V and J ends were trimmed by 8 bases and 8 bases, with 16 bases remaining between them. The CDR3 nucleotides are TGCAGTACACTCCTTCCCGGGGATGAGCAGTTCTTC. Amino acids: CSTLLPGDEQFF.

There are a few counts of this clonotype. The chain couples TRBV7-4 to TRBJ1-5, with 8 positions matching TRBD1. CDR1 and CDR2 (germline): SGHVT, SQSDAQ. With V trimmed by 5 bases and J by 6 bases, 9 bases remained unmatched. The CDR3 consists of 15 residues. The CDR3 region is CASSPLDRDLQPQHF. The CDR3 DNA is TGTGCCAGCAGCCCCCTGGACAGGGATCTTCAGCCCCAGCATTTT.

The chain links TRBV28 to TRBJ2-4; 12 nucleotides agree with TRBD2. This CDR3 spans 14 amino acids. Per the germline V gene, CDR1 is MDHEN and CDR2 is SYDVKM. J lost 6 bases, V lost 7 bases, and 4 bases had no gene match. CDR3 loop: CASTSGREGNIQYF. Written as DNA, the CDR3 is TGTGCCAGCACTAGCGGGAGGGAGGGAAACATTCAGTACTTC.

The V and J genes are TRBV14 and TRBJ2-3; D not resolved. The CDR3 covers 15 residues. The V end lost 2 bases, the J end lost 0 bases, and 9 bases lay between the germline ends. Germline CDR1 SGHDN, CDR2 FVKESK. The chain's CDR3 is CASSQLFSSTDTQYF. CDR3 nucleotides: TGTGCCAGCAGCCAACTGTTCTCTAGCACAGATACGCAGTATTTT.

This clonotype was counted between two and nine times. The genes are TRBV9 and TRBJ2-1; 9 bases line up with TRBD2. Germline V CDR1 and CDR2: SGDLS, YYNGEE. V dropped 3 bases and J dropped 1; count of bases not matched to a gene: 8. The CDR3 extends over 17 amino acids. CDR3 in amino acids: CASSGRPAGGSYNEQFF. The CDR3 DNA sequence: TGTGCCAGCAGCGGCCGTCCAGCGGGAGGATCCTACAATGAGCAGTTCTTC.

The chain couples TRBV7-2 to TRBJ1-1; the D gene is possibly TRBD1 (5 bases). The germline V gene encodes CDR1 SGHTA and CDR2 FQGNSA. The CDR3 contains 14 residues. Trimming stripped 2 bases from V and 5 bases from J, with 12 bases between. DNA of the CDR3: TGTGCCAGCAGCTTAAGTAGGGAGGGGACTGAAGCTTTCTTT. It codes for CASSLSREGTEAFF.

This clonotype has a single count. The CDR3 loop is CASSLRVRTSGGPAYNEQFF. DNA of the CDR3: TGTGCCAGCAGCTTACGTGTCCGGACTAGCGGGGGGCCGGCCTACAATGAGCAGTTCTTC. The rearrangement joins TRBV7-3 to TRBJ2-1; TRBD2 aligns across 14 bases. CDR3 length: 20 amino acids. Germline V gene sequence: CDR1 SGHTA, CDR2 FQGTGA. Germline trimming cut 2 bases from V and 2 bases from J; bases unmatched to any gene: 11.